This T cell receptor (beta chain) is drawn from a study of patients and donors after allogeneic stem cell transplantation. The count of this clonotype is one. TCRdb re-derived calls from the RT-PCR reads in MiXCR, one entry per CDR3 protein. The repertoire holds 400,000 to 450,000 distinct CDR3 sequences, with more than 15% as singletons. Germline lookup yields CDR1 MNHNS and CDR2 SASEGT. This CDR3 spans 17 amino acids. Losses at the gene ends were 6 bases for V and 1 base for J; bases not matched to a gene: 12. The sequenced sample consisted of blood, either unsorted or a sorted T cell fraction (not recorded which). V usage is TRBV6-1 and J usage is TRBJ1-2, with TRBD1 matching over 9 bases. This TCR derives from a human donor who was either an allogeneic HSCT recipient or a stem cell or donor lymphocyte infusion donor (not recorded which). It is not recorded whose cells these are; they may come from a transplant donor. The CDR3 DNA is TGTGCCAGCAGGTCCGGGACAGGGACCTATGGTAACTATGGCTACACCTTC. It is translated as CASRSGTGTYGNYGYTF.